Following are 12 T cell receptor beta chains from one sample sequenced in a study of blood T cell repertoires in COVID-19. Sequencing used immunoSEQ multiplex PCR; TCRdb keeps in-frame clones, though not all of them. The repertoire includes 230,000 or so clones, about 80% of them detected once, and about 3.5% sits in the top ten. The material sequenced was PBMCs or T cells enriched from blood (not recorded which). The receptors were sampled from a man between 45 and 60 years old who had recovered from COVID-19.

V gene TRBV19 combines with J gene TRBJ2-7; 8 bases align to TRBD1. Germline CDR1 LNHDA, CDR2 SQIVND (reference sequence). The CDR3 length is 13 residues. The J segment lost 4 bases and the V segment lost 9 bases, leaving 8 bases of the junction unmatched. CDR3 DNA: TGTGCCAGCCAGGGGGCTTGGGGTTACGAGCAGTACTTC. It encodes CASQGAWGYEQYF. Based on the CDR3 plus reference TRBV19 and TRBJ2-7, the full variable domain is DGGITQSPKYLFRKEGQNVTLSCEQNLNHDAMYWYRQDPGQGLRLIYYSQIVNDFQKGDIAEGYSVSREKKESFPLTVTSAQKNPTAFYLCASQGAWGYEQYFGPGTRLTVT.

This clone was detected only once. This sequence joins TRBV2 and TRBJ2-3; TRBD2 might be the D (7 bases). Looked up from germline, CDR1 is SNHLY and CDR2 is FYNNEI. CDR3 size: 13 residues. V dropped 4 bases and J dropped 8 bases, with 13 bases sitting between them. The CDR3: CASSVNREGTQYF. CDR3 bases: TGTGCCAGCAGTGTCAACAGGGAGGGTACGCAGTATTTT.

A single count supports this clone. V usage is TRBV5-5 and J usage is TRBJ1-3; no clear D. Germline V gene sequence: CDR1 SGHKS, CDR2 YYEKEE (reference sequence). Trimming pared 1 base from V and 0 bases from J, leaving 8 bases between. This CDR3 is built from 15 residues. Here the CDR3 DNA reads TGTGCCAGCAGCTTGTTGCTGAGCTCTGGAAACACCATATATTTT. As protein: CASSLLLSSGNTIYF.

This clone was counted a few times. The V gene is TRBV18, the J gene TRBJ1-1; D ambiguous. From germline, CDR1 is KGHSH and CDR2 LQKENI. This CDR3 spans 13 amino acids. V lost 3 bases, J lost 11 bases, and 16 bases lay in between. CDR3: CASSPPSEVSAFF. CDR3 bases: TGTGCCAGCTCACCGCCCAGCGAAGTCTCGGCTTTCTTT.

This clone came up many times. J is TRBJ1-2 and V is TRBV10-3; perhaps TRBD1 as D (5 bases). Germline-derived CDR1 and CDR2 are ENHRY and SYGVKD. Trimming took 0 bases from V and 0 from J, leaving 14 bases between them. There are 17 residues in the CDR3. CDR3 DNA sequence: TGTGCCATCAGTGAGTCGATTGCGGGGCGAACTAACTATGGCTACACCTTC. Amino acids: CAISESIAGRTNYGYTF.

The rearrangement joins TRBV6-2 or TRBV6-3 to TRBJ2-7; 10 bases line up with TRBD2. CDR1 MNHEY and CDR2 SVGEGT come from the germline V gene. There are 15 residues in the CDR3. J lost 5 bases, V lost 5 bases, and 9 bases had no gene match. CDR3 residues: CASSPSGRDFHEQYF. The CDR3, as DNA: TGTGCCAGCAGTCCGAGCGGGAGGGATTTCCACGAGCAGTACTTC.

V gene TRBV5-1 combines with J gene TRBJ2-5; 7 nucleotides line up with TRBD1. Trimming removed 1 base from V and 2 bases from J; junction bases left unmatched: 5. Germline CDR1 and CDR2: SGHRS and YFSETQ. The CDR3 contains 15 residues. This chain's CDR3 is CASSLFPGQQETQYF. The CDR3 bases are TGCGCCAGCAGCTTGTTCCCGGGACAGCAAGAGACCCAGTACTTC. The variable domain in full, completed from reference TRBV5-1 and TRBJ2-5, reads KAGVTQTPRYLIKTRGQQVTLSCSPISGHRSVSWYQQTPGQGLQFLFEYFSETQRNKGNFPGRFSGRQFSNSRSEMNVSTLELGDSALYLCASSLFPGQQETQYFGPGTRLLVL.

This chain connects TRBV15 to TRBJ1-3; a possible D gene is TRBD1 (5 bases). The ends were cut back, 0 bases at V and 8 bases at J, with 11 bases in the middle. The CDR3 sequence is 14 residues long. Per the germline V gene, CDR1 is LNHNV and CDR2 is YYDKDF (reference sequence). The CDR3 reads CATSRDSQGDTIYF. CDR3 DNA: TGTGCCACCAGCAGAGATTCGCAGGGTGACACCATATATTTT.

This clone was recorded only once. The chain couples TRBV5-1 to TRBJ2-1; D ambiguous. The V end was cut by 4 bases, the J end by 6 bases, with 17 bases between. Looked up from germline, CDR1 is SGHRS and CDR2 is YFSETQ. This CDR3 comprises 15 residues. The CDR3 DNA is TGCGCCAGCAGCGTCGATCATTTAGTACCCAATGAGCAGTTCTTC. This codes for CASSVDHLVPNEQFF.

The chain is built from TRBV28 and TRBJ1-4; the D gene is possibly TRBD1 (5 bases). The V gene's germline CDR1 is MDHEN and CDR2 SYDVKM. Trimming removed 6 bases at V and 7 bases at J, with 9 bases between. The CDR3 totals 12 residues. The CDR3 bases are TGTGCCAGCAGGGGGGGGTTTGAAAAACTGTTTTTT. Translating gives CASRGGFEKLFF.

This clone came up once. The V and J genes are TRBV27 and TRBJ2-2; 9 nucleotides match TRBD1. The CDR3 extends over 16 amino acids. J gave up 1 base and V 2 bases, and 2 bases lay outside the gene matches. Germline V lookup: CDR1 MNHEY, CDR2 SMNVEV (reference sequence). The CDR3 DNA is TGTGCCAGCAGTTTAACAGGGGGCAGGAACACCGGGGAGCTGTTTTTT. It is translated as CASSLTGGRNTGELFF.

This chain connects TRBV4-2 to TRBJ2-2; the D gene is possibly TRBD1 (6 bases). Trimming shortened V by 2 bases and J by 2 bases, and 18 bases separated the two germline ends. The length of the CDR3 is 18 residues. Germline loops: CDR1 LGHNA, CDR2 YNFKEQ. The CDR3 DNA reads TGTGCCAGCAGCCAACCGATGGGACACCTGCCAAACACCGGGGAGCTGTTTTTT. Its protein product is CASSQPMGHLPNTGELFF.